These 18 T cell receptor beta chains share one sample of origin, sequenced in a study of CD8 T cells in ankylosing spondylitis. TCRdb re-called the 5' RACE reads through MiXCR, storing one row per CDR3 protein. This sample yields 700,000 to 850,000 distinct CDR3 sequences, of which approximately 10% are seen a single time; more than 0.5% belongs to the top ten. Their antigen targets remain unknown. Study-wide findings and caveats: What appeared characteristic of ankylosing spondylitis blood was a TCR beta motif of eight highly homologous variants.

Sequencing input: blood, either unsorted or a sorted T cell fraction (not recorded which). Receptors were obtained from a male donor with ankylosing spondylitis.

The chain couples TRBV29-1 to TRBJ2-5, with D possibly being TRBD1 (6 bases). The germline V gene encodes CDR1 SQVTM and CDR2 ANQGSEA. The ends were cut back, 4 bases at V and 4 bases at J, with 13 bases in the middle. The CDR3 is 13 residues long. CDR3 DNA sequence: TGCAGCGTTGCCGGACAGTGGGGAGAGACCCAGTACTTC. Encoded protein: CSVAGQWGETQYF. Supplemented by reference TRBV29-1 and TRBJ2-5, the full variable domain reads SAVISQKPSRDICQRGTSLTIQCQVDSQVTMMFWYRQQPGQSLTLIATANQGSEATYESGFVIDKFPISRPNLTFSTLTVSNMSPEDSSIYLCSVAGQWGETQYFGPGTRLLVL.

The CDR3 DNA follows: TGCAGTGCTAGGCCCCTAGACAGGGGCTACGAGCAGTACTTC. This translates into CSARPLDRGYEQYF. The V gene is TRBV20-1, the J gene TRBJ2-7; 8 bases are a match to TRBD1. V lost 3 bases to trimming and J lost 3 bases; unmatched junction nucleotides: 7. The CDR3 has 14 amino acids. Germline V gives CDR1 DFQATT, CDR2 SNEGSKA (reference sequence).

J is TRBJ2-5 and V is TRBV11-2; no clear D gene. V lost 2 bases and J 5 bases, leaving 15 bases between the germline ends. This CDR3 has 15 residues. Germline V gives CDR1 SGHAT, CDR2 FQNNGV. The CDR3 protein is CASSLNPLGGETQYF. CDR3 DNA sequence: TGTGCCAGCAGCTTAAACCCATTAGGTGGGGAGACCCAGTACTTC.

This clonotype has a count of ten or more. V is TRBV6-6 and J is TRBJ2-2; no clear D gene. The CDR3 has 13 amino acids. Between the trimmed V and J ends, which lost 0 bases and 5 bases, there was a span of 4 bases. The germline CDR1 and CDR2 sequences are MNHNY and SVGAGI (reference sequence). The DNA for the CDR3 is TGTGCCAGCAGTTACTCTGGGACCGGGGAGCTGTTTTTT. Amino acids: CASSYSGTGELFF.

The chain uses TRBV19 and TRBJ1-1; possibly TRBD1 for D (5 bases). The CDR3 runs to 13 residues. V gave up 9 bases and J gave up 1 base, with 12 bases separating them. Germline V gives CDR1 LNHDA, CDR2 SQIVND (reference sequence). CDR3: CASIPRENTEAFF. CDR3 nucleotides: TGTGCCAGCATCCCCAGGGAGAACACTGAAGCTTTCTTT.

This clonotype has just a few counts. This chain uses TRBV7-9 with TRBJ1-1; D might be TRBD1 (5 bases). V was shortened by 1 base and J by 5 bases, with 20 bases between the two germline ends. The CDR3 runs to 17 residues. Germline values: CDR1 SEHNR, CDR2 FQNEAQ (reference sequence). Here the CDR3 DNA reads TGTGCCAGCAGCTTAGGAGGATGGGGCCAGGGAGGGACTGAAGCTTTCTTT. Its protein is CASSLGGWGQGGTEAFF.

This clonotype has more than one count but fewer than ten. The rearrangement links TRBV5-1 to TRBJ2-2; D might be TRBD1 (6 bases). V lost 7 bases, J lost 6 bases, and 16 bases lay in between. CDR1 and CDR2 from the germline V gene are SGHRS and YFSETQ. This CDR3 has 14 residues. The CDR3 here is CASPGADLAGELFF. CDR3 in DNA: TGCGCCAGCCCAGGGGCAGATCTCGCCGGGGAGCTGTTTTTT.

Ten or more counts support this clonotype. The J gene is TRBJ2-2, the V gene TRBV4-3, with D hard to call. The V gene lost 4 bases and the J gene lost 1 base, with 13 bases spanning the gap. The V gene's germline CDR1 is LGHNA and CDR2 YSLEER. The CDR3 is 16 residues long. The CDR3 DNA reads as TGCGCCAGCAGCCGGGCGCAGTCCCAGAACACCGGGGAGCTGTTTTTT. Translating gives CASSRAQSQNTGELFF.

The chain recombines TRBV12-3 or TRBV12-4 with TRBJ2-5, with 7 positions matching TRBD1. With V trimmed by 6 bases and J by 5 bases, 6 bases remained unmatched. CDR3 length: 13 residues. The CDR3 DNA follows: TGTGCCAGCAGACAAGACAGGGAGGAGACCCAGTACTTC. The encoded protein is CASRQDREETQYF.

This clonotype turned up a few times. The chain uses TRBV13 and TRBJ1-1; 7 nucleotides match TRBD1. The trim removed 5 bases at V and 3 bases at J, leaving 6 bases unmatched. The CDR3 extends over 14 amino acids. The V gene's germline CDR1 is PRHDT and CDR2 FYEKMQ (reference sequence). The CDR3 reads CASSPRDRYTEAFF. CDR3 DNA: TGTGCCAGCAGCCCGAGGGACAGATACACTGAAGCTTTCTTT.

This clonotype occurred a few times. This chain links TRBV20-1 with TRBJ2-5, with 7 nucleotides matching TRBD2. After removal of 4 bases from V and 4 bases from J, the junction contained 3 bases not matched to a gene. The CDR3 covers 12 residues. Germline loops: CDR1 DFQATT, CDR2 SNEGSKA (reference sequence). The CDR3 DNA reads TGCAGTGCTATGGCTAGCGGAGAGACCCAGTACTTC. This codes for CSAMASGETQYF.

The chain recombines TRBV7-3 with TRBJ2-2, with D tentatively TRBD2 (5 bases). The CDR3 is made up of 13 amino acids. The germline V and J ends were trimmed by 7 bases and 7 bases, with 13 bases remaining between them. The germline V gene encodes CDR1 SGHTA and CDR2 FQGTGA. CDR3 sequence: CASTPLRDGELFF. The CDR3 DNA reads as TGTGCCAGCACCCCCCTCCGGGACGGGGAGCTGTTTTTT.

This clonotype showed up just a few times. The chain recombines TRBV20-1 with TRBJ2-2; the D gene is possibly TRBD1 (6 bases). Germline V CDR1 and CDR2: DFQATT, SNEGSKA (reference sequence). V lost 5 bases and J lost 5, with 9 bases in between. CDR3 size: 12 residues. CDR3 in amino acids: CSASTGTGELFF. CDR3 DNA: TGCAGTGCTTCAACAGGGACCGGGGAGCTGTTTTTT.

The sample holds a few counts of this clonotype. The CDR3 reads CASSSRVIDTNTGELFF. The CDR3 region has the DNA TGTGCCAGCTCATCCCGGGTGATAGATACGAACACCGGGGAGCTGTTTTTT. The chain uses TRBV18 and TRBJ2-2, with no clear D. This CDR3 spans 17 amino acids. V was pared by 5 bases and J by 0 bases, with 16 bases between. The V gene's germline CDR1 is KGHSH and CDR2 LQKENI.

This clonotype was counted ten times or more. The chain combines TRBV28 with TRBJ2-3; TRBD2 aligns across 13 bases. Germline V gene sequence: CDR1 MDHEN, CDR2 SYDVKM. The CDR3 is made up of 15 amino acids. Germline trimming cut 6 bases from V and 7 bases from J; bases unmatched to any gene: 7. This chain's CDR3 is CASSWGLAGWYTQYF. Written as DNA, the CDR3 is TGTGCCAGCAGCTGGGGACTAGCGGGATGGTATACGCAGTATTTT.

The chain combines TRBV20-1 with TRBJ2-7, with 11 bases matching TRBD2. This CDR3 is 14 amino acids long. Germline lookup yields CDR1 DFQATT and CDR2 SNEGSKA (reference sequence). Unmatched junction bases numbered 5, after V lost 3 bases and J lost 4 bases. CDR3 DNA sequence: TGCAGTGCTAGCCTACTAGCGGGAGCGTACGAGCAGTACTTC. It translates to CSASLLAGAYEQYF.

This clonotype was picked up a small number of times. CDR3 residues: CSVEGTGGRFSYNEQFF. In DNA form, the CDR3 reads TGCAGCGTTGAGGGGACAGGGGGCCGTTTCTCCTACAATGAGCAGTTCTTC. This chain joins TRBV29-1 and TRBJ2-1, with 12 bases matching TRBD1. Germline lookup yields CDR1 SQVTM and CDR2 ANQGSEA. The CDR3 contains 17 residues. J gave up 0 bases and V 3 bases, and 6 bases lay outside the gene matches.

This clonotype was found a few times. The chain has TRBV6-5 and TRBJ1-1; possibly TRBD1 for D (5 bases). Germline V gives CDR1 MNHEY, CDR2 SVGAGI. Trimming left V 3 bases short and J 5 bases short, with 13 bases between. The CDR3 spans 14 residues. The CDR3 region has the DNA TGTGCCAGCAGTTATGAGGTCGGGGGAACTGAAGCTTTCTTT. Amino acid sequence: CASSYEVGGTEAFF.